This paragraph reports one T cell receptor beta chain. Its antigen is not yet known. The record has no base qualities; no much larger clone is one base away. The sample is drawn from a study of OX40 agonist ivuxolimab in advanced cancers. Looking at the study overall: Ivuxolimab was a fully human IgG2 agonistic monoclonal antibody targeting the costimulatory receptor OX40 (CD134). Intravenous ivuxolimab was administered to patients every 2 weeks at six dose levels: 0.01, 0.1, 0.3, 1.5, 3 and 10 mg/kg. Of the approximately 54 dose-escalation patients, hepatocellular carcinoma was present in 19, melanoma in around 15, renal cell carcinoma in 9 and head and neck cancer in 9. Three dose-escalation patients achieved partial responses, one with hepatocellular carcinoma and two with cutaneous melanoma. Patients were allowed to have had prior anti-PD-1, anti-PD-L1 or anti-CTLA-4 therapy, and approximately 41% of the dose-escalation patients had previously received checkpoint inhibitors. In the dose-escalation cohort, more than 75% of patients were male, and the mean age was approximately 64 years, with a range of roughly 20 to 79. The monotherapy dose-escalation portion (N of about 57 patients) of the phase I ivuxolimab trial is reported in the paper. Peripheral TCRbeta sequencing aimed to test whether ivuxolimab altered TCR sequence diversity and caused clonal T-cell expansion. Points the paper makes about the study in general: The antigen specificity of the peripheral T cells that underwent clonal expansion was not determined. After ivuxolimab, more expanded clones were found on average in CD8+ T cells than in CD4+ T cells. At doses from 0.1 to 3.0 mg/kg, clonal expansion was seen in both CD4+ and CD8+ blood T cells between baseline and week 6. Low levels of normalized T-cell clonal expansion were also seen in some patients who did not respond. In partial responders in the 0.1-3.0 mg/kg groups, normalized peripheral clonal expansion was found to be among the lowest, especially among CD8+ T cells.

According to the germline V gene, CDR1 reads SGHDN and CDR2 reads FVKESK. The trim is 2 bases for V and 5 bases for J, with a gap of 12 bases between the germline ends. The CDR3 spans 14 residues, from the cysteine through the phenylalanine. CDR3 DNA only is kept here, 42 bases in frame from base 1. Genomic DNA was isolated from the sorted cells so that the TCRbeta CDR3 region could be sequenced. The immunoSEQ Assay was used for sequencing of TCRbeta CDR3 regions. In its TCRdb copy, this immuneACCESS table keeps in-frame sequences only and misses some clones. Where compared with another copy, unresolved V genes explain less than half of these, and the others have no known cause. The sample table lists about 36,000 clones, roughly three quarters of them with a count of one. The biggest ten clones account for 20% to 25% of the sample. Patients with a history of autoimmune disease or receiving systemic immunosuppression were excluded from the trial. Peripheral blood for TCR sequencing was collected from all dose cohorts at baseline, on cycle 4 day 1, and on cycle 7 day 1. Samples were obtained from an open-label, multicenter, first-in-human phase I dose-escalation trial of ivuxolimab. Adults with locally advanced or metastatic melanoma, renal cell carcinoma, hepatocellular carcinoma or head and neck squamous cell carcinoma were enrolled in the trial. Before TCR sequencing, CD4+ T cells and CD8+ T cells were sorted from peripheral blood as separate populations.

This sequence was found in an adult with an advanced solid tumor such as melanoma, head and neck, liver or kidney cancer. The chain employs TRBV14 and TRBJ1-2, with TRBD1 as a weak D call on 6 bases. The sequencing used CD4+ or CD8+ T cells sorted from blood, collected in a trial of the OX40 agonist ivuxolimab. At the DNA level, the sequence is TGTGCCAGCAGCCAAATACGAGGGGGGTATGGCTACACCTTC. It is translated as CASSQIRGGYGYTF.